Reported below is one TCR beta chain. This sample was taken from a study of T-cell reconstitution after alpha-beta-depleted transplantation in children. The V end was cut by 1 base, the J end by 1 base, with 9 bases between. Germline-derived CDR1 and CDR2 are LGHNT and FRNRAP. This CDR3 spans 15 amino acids. During its preparation, the TCRbeta library received unique molecular identifiers. MiXCR, run by TCRdb on the PCR reads, gives a single entry per CDR3 protein. The sample includes 500,000 to 600,000 distinct CDR3 sequences, approximately 32% of them seen just once. The input for sequencing was PBMCs from the stem cell graft donor, taken from the stem cell graft. This chain connects TRBV12-5 to TRBJ2-3, with TRBD2 as a possible D gene (5 bases). This TCR came from a human donor who donated a stem cell graft to a child with aplastic anemia. The CDR3 loop is CASGLAAGGTDTQYF. DNA for the CDR3: TGTGCTAGTGGTTTGGCCGCCGGGGGCACAGATACGCAGTATTTT. Looking up the rest from reference TRBV12-5 and TRBJ2-3 gives the full variable domain: DARVTQTPRHKVTEMGQEVTMRCQPILGHNTVFWYRQTMMQGLELLAYFRNRAPLDDSGMPKDRFSAEMPDATLATLKIQPSEPRDSAVYFCASGLAAGGTDTQYFGPGTRLTVL.